This entry describes one T cell receptor beta chain. No antigen is known for it. The data were taken from a study of CD8+ T cells in alopecia areata. Study-wide background: It was oral tofacitinib, at 5 to 10 mg twice daily, that treated patients received. The duration of tofacitinib was 6 to 18 months, with 6 months off drug afterward.

The CDR3 totals 14 residues. CDR1 MNHEY and CDR2 SMNVEV come from the germline V gene (reference sequence). V lost 7 bases to trimming and J lost 2 bases, with 14 bases between them. After isolation, RNA underwent reverse transcription to generate cDNA as the sequencing template. The repertoire was sequenced with immunoSEQ multiplex PCR; TCRdb's copy has only in-frame clones and lacks some. The sample shows about 120,000 clones, around two fifths of them seen only once. Study-wide results and caveats: Scalp samples also contribute reads from the resident alphabeta T cells found in normal skin. With patients, TCR sharing proved less clear than in mice, a difference possibly related to HLA.

This receptor was taken from a human donor with alopecia areata. The chain has TRBV27 and TRBJ1-1, with TRBD1 as a possible D gene (5 bases). The sequencing sample was made of CD4+ T cells sorted from blood. CDR3 coding DNA: TGTGCCAGCAAAAAGACGACAGCTAACACTGAAGCTTTCTTT. It codes for CASKKTTANTEAFF.